Shown below are 32 T cell receptor beta chains from a single sample sequenced in a study of cytomegalovirus exposure and HLA in healthy donors. Assay used: immunoSEQ multiplex PCR; TCRdb lists only in-frame clones, some missing. The table shows some 170,000 clones, with just under 90% occurring only once. Sequences were obtained from PBMCs. Receptor source: a woman in her twenties or thirties in good health and CMV-seronegative.

The rearrangement uses TRBV10-2 and TRBJ1-1, with D possibly TRBD1 on 6 matching bases. With 10 bases removed from V and 1 base from J, the gap between germline ends came to 13 bases. Germline CDR1 WSHSY, CDR2 SAAADI. The CDR3 length is 13 residues. CDR3 sequence: CAISGTRNTEAFF. For the CDR3, the DNA is TGCGCCATCTCGGGGACACGGAACACTGAAGCTTTCTTT.

CDR3 amino acids: CASSLEGTGLAGELFF. As DNA, the CDR3 is TGCGCCAGCAGCTTGGAGGGGACAGGGTTGGCCGGGGAGCTGTTTTTT. V is TRBV5-1 and J is TRBJ2-2, with 9 nucleotides matching TRBD1. Germline V gene data show CDR1 as SGHRS and CDR2 as YFSETQ. There are 16 residues in the CDR3. With V trimmed by 0 bases and J by 6 bases, 6 bases remained unmatched.

The J gene is TRBJ2-5, the V gene TRBV9; 15 nucleotides match TRBD2. Germline V gene lookup returns CDR1 SGDLS and CDR2 YYNGEE. The junction had 5 bases not matched to a gene; V was cut back by 2 bases and J by 0 bases. The CDR3 has 18 residues. The chain's CDR3 is CASSVSGLAGGNQETQYF. The CDR3 DNA follows: TGTGCCAGCAGCGTGTCGGGACTAGCGGGGGGAAACCAAGAGACCCAGTACTTC.

This chain joins TRBV4-3 and TRBJ2-1, with no clear D. The CDR3 is 16 residues long. V was pared by 2 bases and J by 0 bases, with 11 bases between. CDR1 is LGHNA and CDR2 is YSLEER in the germline V gene. The CDR3 is CASSQRALNSYNEQFF. Here the CDR3 DNA reads TGCGCCAGCAGCCAACGAGCCCTAAACTCCTACAATGAGCAGTTCTTC.

The chain employs TRBV4-1 and TRBJ1-2; 7 nucleotides align to TRBD1. Germline V gene sequence: CDR1 MGHRA, CDR2 YSYEKL. The CDR3 has 15 residues. Trimming removed 2 bases from V and 4 bases from J; junction bases left unmatched: 7. CDR3 DNA sequence: TGCGCCAGCAGCCAACCGACAGGGAGTAGCTATGGCTACACCTTC. Protein: CASSQPTGSSYGYTF.

In this sample, this clone turned up a few times. The CDR3 here is CASSLLRFDEQFF. CDR3 bases: TGTGCCAGCAGCCTTCTCAGGTTCGATGAGCAGTTCTTC. V is TRBV5-6 and J is TRBJ2-1; D call uncertain. CDR3 size: 13 residues. CDR1 SGHDT and CDR2 YYEEEE come from the germline V gene. Between the trimmed V and J ends, which lost 4 bases and 8 bases, there was a span of 13 bases.

V usage is TRBV29-1 and J usage is TRBJ1-4, with TRBD1 as a possible D gene (5 bases). Germline loops: CDR1 SQVTM, CDR2 ANQGSEA. The V and J ends lost 3 bases and 4 bases respectively, with 9 bases between them. This CDR3 is 13 amino acids long. CDR3 DNA sequence: TGCAGCGTTGAGGATCAGGGTAATGAAAAACTGTTTTTT. It specifies CSVEDQGNEKLFF.

The chain uses TRBV1 and TRBJ2-5; the DNA was not compared with TRBD2, the D call given in the table. TRBV1 is described as a pseudogene. CDR3 size: 17 residues. CDR3 DNA sequence: TGCACCAGCAGCCAAGATCAGGGGCGGGGGCGTCAAGAGACCCAGTACTTC. The encoded protein is CTSSQDQGRGRQETQYF.

The V and J genes are TRBV7-2 and TRBJ2-1, with TRBD2 matching over 7 bases. This CDR3 region has 13 residues. CDR1 and CDR2 (germline): SGHTA, FQGNSA. V was clipped by 8 bases and J by 1 base; unmatched bases: 2. The CDR3 coding sequence is TGTGCCAGCCGAGCGGGGTCCTACAATGAGCAGTTCTTC. Protein sequence: CASRAGSYNEQFF.

The chain is built from TRBV11-2 and TRBJ2-2; TRBD2 agrees at 7 bases. This CDR3 spans 15 amino acids. Trimming took 4 bases from V and 0 from J; bases not matched to a gene: 2. Germline V gene data show CDR1 as SGHAT and CDR2 as FQNNGV. The CDR3, as DNA: TGTGCCAGCAGCTACAGCGGGACGAACACCGGGGAGCTGTTTTTT. This sequence encodes CASSYSGTNTGELFF.

The genes are TRBV19 and TRBJ1-1; maybe TRBD1 (6 bases). In germline, CDR1 is LNHDA, CDR2 SQIVND (reference sequence). V was trimmed by 0 bases and J by 7 bases, leaving 18 bases between them. The CDR3 consists of 16 residues. The CDR3 nucleotides are TGTGCCAGTAGTATAGACCTGTATAACAGGGAATTTGAAGCTTTCTTT. It encodes CASSIDLYNREFEAFF.

The chain joins TRBV7-9 to TRBJ1-1; D unclear. The CDR3 is 13 amino acids. Trimming shortened V by 2 bases and J by 3 bases, and 7 bases separated the two germline ends. CDR1 SEHNR and CDR2 FQNEAQ come from the germline V gene (reference sequence). The CDR3 bases are TGTGCCAGCAGCTTACCGGGGTACACTGAAGCTTTCTTT. This encodes CASSLPGYTEAFF.

CDR3 coding DNA: TGTGCCAGCAGTTTATCGTGGGAGAATTCACCCCTCCACTTT. This sequence encodes CASSLSWENSPLHF. The gene calls are TRBV27 and TRBJ1-6, with D hard to call. Looked up from germline, CDR1 is MNHEY and CDR2 is SMNVEV (reference sequence). The CDR3 totals 14 residues. V was clipped by 0 bases and J by 7 bases, with 7 bases between them.

This chain connects TRBV4-1 to TRBJ1-4; TRBD1 agrees at 7 bases. CDR3 length: 14 residues. V was clipped by 4 bases and J by 7 bases; unmatched bases: 6. Germline lookup yields CDR1 MGHRA and CDR2 YSYEKL. In nucleotides, the CDR3 is TGCGCCAGCAGCCCACGTCAGGGGGGTGAAAAACTGTTTTTT. Translation gives CASSPRQGGEKLFF.

This chain connects TRBV14 to TRBJ2-7; 7 bases map to TRBD1. The CDR3 is 15 residues long. CDR1 is SGHDN and CDR2 is FVKESK in the germline V gene. J was trimmed by 2 bases and V by 1 base; bases with no gene match: 5. CDR3 coding DNA: TGTGCCAGCAGCCAAGCCCTTACAGGGGCCTACGAGCAGTACTTC. Its translation is CASSQALTGAYEQYF.

The chain couples TRBV12-5 to TRBJ2-6, with 9 bases that match TRBD1. V gave up 5 bases and J gave up 1 base; unmatched junction bases: 12. Germline V gives CDR1 LGHNT, CDR2 FRNRAP. The CDR3 is 19 amino acids. The CDR3 is CASGEGQGRPPSGANVLTF. Written as DNA, the CDR3 is TGTGCTAGTGGTGAAGGACAGGGGCGTCCCCCATCTGGGGCCAACGTCCTGACTTTC.

This chain uses TRBV7-9 with TRBJ2-7; perhaps TRBD2 as D (5 bases). V lost 5 bases, J lost 7 bases, and 9 bases lay in between. The length of the CDR3 is 11 residues. Germline V CDR1 and CDR2: SEHNR, FQNEAQ (reference sequence). This chain's CDR3 is CASSRPGEQYF. DNA of the CDR3: TGTGCCAGCAGCCGGCCGGGAGAGCAGTACTTC.

The rearrangement uses TRBV5-1 and TRBJ2-1; perhaps TRBD2 as D (6 bases). Trimming removed 4 bases from V and 4 bases from J, with 15 bases in between. The CDR3 has 15 amino acids. Germline V gives CDR1 SGHRS, CDR2 YFSETQ. The CDR3 sequence is CASSQSSGLYNEQFF. DNA for the CDR3: TGCGCCAGCAGCCAATCAAGCGGGTTATACAATGAGCAGTTCTTC.

This rearrangement joins TRBV9 to TRBJ1-1; D perhaps matches TRBD1 (5 bases). The CDR3 contains 15 residues. Germline V gene sequence: CDR1 SGDLS, CDR2 YYNGEE. V lost 4 bases to trimming and J lost 5 bases, with 18 bases between them. The chain's CDR3 is CASSRGVGVGTEAFF. The DNA for the CDR3 is TGTGCCAGCAGCCGGGGGGTCGGGGTGGGGACTGAAGCTTTCTTT.

The genes are TRBV5-6 and TRBJ1-2, with 9 bases fitting TRBD1. Germline trimming cut 2 bases from V and 8 bases from J; bases unmatched to any gene: 7. Germline V gene data show CDR1 as SGHDT and CDR2 as YYEEEE. The CDR3 length is 14 residues. DNA for the CDR3: TGTGCCAGCAGCTTTATACAGGGGGCCGAGGGCTACACCTTC. Translating gives CASSFIQGAEGYTF.

The J gene is TRBJ1-6, the V gene TRBV6-5; D possibly corresponds to TRBD1 (5 bases). The length of the CDR3 is 13 residues. Germline loops: CDR1 MNHEY, CDR2 SVGAGI. The V end lost 6 bases, the J end lost 9 bases, and 12 bases lay between the germline ends. The CDR3 DNA follows: TGTGCCAGCAGGCAGGGTCCGGTTTCACCCCTCCACTTT. This sequence encodes CASRQGPVSPLHF.

The V gene is TRBV30, the J gene TRBJ1-1; D is unclear. Per germline, CDR1 GTSNPN and CDR2 SVGIG (reference sequence). This CDR3 is built from 13 residues. V was shortened by 5 bases and J by 3 bases, with 13 bases between the two germline ends. This CDR3 is CAWGLFGDTEAFF. The CDR3 DNA follows: TGTGCCTGGGGACTATTTGGGGACACTGAAGCTTTCTTT.

The chain has TRBV18 and TRBJ2-7; TRBD1 agrees at 9 bases. Germline V gives CDR1 KGHSH, CDR2 LQKENI. V lost 1 base, J lost 3 bases, and 4 bases stayed unmatched. The CDR3 is 15 amino acids. The CDR3 loop reads CASSPRTGEVYEQYF. DNA for the CDR3: TGTGCCAGCTCACCACGGACAGGGGAAGTCTACGAGCAGTACTTC.

J is TRBJ2-3 and V is TRBV19, with 13 positions matching TRBD2. Per germline, CDR1 LNHDA and CDR2 SQIVND (reference sequence). V gave up 11 bases and J gave up 14 bases; unmatched junction bases: 16. The CDR3 runs 14 residues. The CDR3 bases are TGTGCCTCCAAACGGGGACTAGCGGGGAGTCACGTGTATTTT. It specifies CASKRGLAGSHVYF.

V is TRBV15 and J is TRBJ2-7; D is perhaps TRBD1 (7 bases). Germline V gene data show CDR1 as LNHNV and CDR2 as YYDKDF (reference sequence). This CDR3 contains 15 residues. With 1 base removed from V and 0 bases from J, the gap between germline ends came to 10 bases. DNA for the CDR3: TGTGCCACCAGCAGAGGCGGGACAGACTCCTACGAGCAGTACTTC. It is translated as CATSRGGTDSYEQYF. Together with reference TRBV15 and TRBJ2-7, the CDR3 gives the full variable domain: DAMVIQNPRYQVTQFGKPVTLSCSQTLNHNVMYWYQQKSSQAPKLLFHYYDKDFNNEADTPDNFQSRRPNTSFCFLDIRSPGLGDTAMYLCATSRGGTDSYEQYFGPGTRLTVT.

The chain employs TRBV6-5 and TRBJ1-1; D gene ambiguous. Trimming left V 2 bases short and J 1 base short, with 11 bases between. Germline CDR1 and CDR2: MNHEY and SVGAGI. The CDR3 sequence is 15 residues long. The CDR3 loop reads CASSYLQLRNTEAFF. CDR3 in DNA: TGTGCCAGCAGTTACCTACAGCTAAGGAACACTGAAGCTTTCTTT.

The chain uses TRBV10-1 and TRBJ1-5; 10 nucleotides align to TRBD1. CDR1 and CDR2 (germline): WNHNN, SYGVQD (reference sequence). V lost 2 bases, J lost 5 bases, and 9 bases stayed unmatched. This CDR3 is built from 17 residues. The DNA for the CDR3 is TGCGCCAGCAGTGAGCCAACCCGACAGGGGGCGCATCAGCCCCAGCATTTT. Its translation is CASSEPTRQGAHQPQHF.

J is TRBJ2-5 and V is TRBV6-5, with D possibly matching TRBD1 (6 bases). Trimming left V 8 bases short and J 9 bases short, with 19 bases between. From germline, CDR1 is MNHEY and CDR2 SVGAGI. The CDR3 has 13 residues. The CDR3 DNA follows: TGTGCCAGCGGGGCAGGCGCCAAGGGGGCCCAGTACTTC. This translates into CASGAGAKGAQYF.

This clone appeared a few times. This chain connects TRBV5-1 to TRBJ2-5; tentative D call: TRBD2 (6 bases). This CDR3 has 14 residues. Trimming removed 2 bases at V and 4 bases at J, with 12 bases between. Looked up from germline, CDR1 is SGHRS and CDR2 is YFSETQ. CDR3 region: CASSLRDLRETQYF. The DNA of the CDR3 is TGCGCCAGCAGCTTACGGGACTTACGAGAGACCCAGTACTTC.

V usage is TRBV7-9 and J usage is TRBJ1-2, with D tentatively TRBD1 (5 bases). The CDR3 sequence is 14 residues long. V shed 5 bases and J shed 4 bases, with 14 bases lying between them. The germline CDR1 and CDR2 sequences are SEHNR and FQNEAQ (reference sequence). The DNA of the CDR3 is TGTGCCAGCAGCAGGCCCGGGGACTTCTATGGCTACACCTTC. Translated, it gives CASSRPGDFYGYTF. The full variable domain, completed using reference TRBV7-9 and TRBJ1-2, is DTGVSQNPRHKITKRGQNVTFRCDPISEHNRLYWYRQTLGQGPEFLTYFQNEAQLEKSRLLSDRFSAERPKGSFSTLEIQRTEQGDSAMYLCASSRPGDFYGYTFGSGTRLTVV.

This chain links TRBV2 with TRBJ1-1, with D hard to call. CDR3 size: 11 residues. V lost 7 bases, J lost 1 base, and 4 bases lay in between. Looked up from germline, CDR1 is SNHLY and CDR2 is FYNNEI. CDR3 bases: TGTGCCAGCACAGGGAACACTGAAGCTTTCTTT. This encodes CASTGNTEAFF.

This clone was seen only a few times. The chain employs TRBV7-9 and TRBJ2-7, with 8 bases that match TRBD1. The CDR3 has 12 residues. V was clipped by 5 bases and J by 7 bases; unmatched bases: 4. The germline V gene encodes CDR1 SEHNR and CDR2 FQNEAQ (reference sequence). The CDR3, as DNA: TGTGCCAGCAGCCGTACAGGGGGGGAGCAGTACTTC. The encoded protein is CASSRTGGEQYF.